This TCR beta chain was sequenced during a study of CD4 T cells in relation to SARS-CoV-2 and coronaviruses (dated by TCRdb to about 2021). Background on the whole study: The ViraFEST assay cultured PBMCs with antigen for 10 days, then sequenced TCR beta CDR3s to find antigen-specific clonal expansions. Shared crossreactive spike epitopes were mapped to their HLA restriction using patient-derived lymphoblastoid cell lines. The study assessed, at the TCR clonotype level, memory CD4+ T cell crossreactivity between SARS-CoV-2 and common cold coronavirus spike proteins. A different TCR-beta assay, based on Illumina, was used to sequence expansion assays from other donors in the study. Samples from a few pre-COVID donors and the naive versus memory experiments were sequenced with the Adaptive Biotechnologies TCR-sequencing kit; other data were Illumina-based. The negative reference condition was either a culture with an HIV-1 Nef peptide pool or a culture with no peptide.

As concerns this clone: Its antigen is still unknown. No quality values exist for individual bases; no much larger clone is one base distant.

Library preparation employed the immunoSEQ multiplex PCR assay. Processing in the source paper ran as follows. During preprocessing, nonproductive sequences were discarded, as were any CDR3s that did not begin with C, did not end with F or W, or were shorter than 7 amino acids. Antigen-specific clonotypes were called with the MANAFEST web app on the basis of expansion relative to the reference and to other culture wells. To be counted as positive, a clone had to show significant expansion compared with the reference culture, at an FDR below 0.05, in 2 of 3 replicate wells. Positive clones also required significant expansion versus all other tandem wells and an odds ratio above 5. Pairwise Levenshtein distance, computed with the stringdist R package after three terminal residues were trimmed from each end, was used as the measure of CDR3 homology. Sourced from immuneACCESS, this table was stored by TCRdb with only in-frame sequences that have V and J called. A share of the clones is absent; for the studies checked, an unresolved V gene accounts for under half, and the remainder has no known explanation. The V and J calls and clone size are taken from that table; D and trimming were inferred from the DNA. This sample has 25,000 or so clones in its table, and 60% to 80% of those were observed once. The ten largest clonotypes hold 18% of the sample.

CD4+ T cells from unexposed donors were collected before the COVID-19 pandemic (2011-2018). Following 10 days of culture, the EasySep CD4+ T cell isolation kit was used to isolate CD4+ T cells. As cell number allowed, CD4+ T cells from unexposed donors were tested for reactivity to SARS-CoV-2 S and N and to four common cold coronavirus spike pools. PBMCs were cultured at roughly 2.2 million per well in IMDM supplemented with around 5% human AB serum and about 9.6 IU/ml IL-2. Half of the culture medium was replaced with fresh IL-2-containing medium on days 3 and 7. Each peptide culture condition was generally run in triplicate replicate wells. Leukapheresis product for the unexposed donors was purchased commercially. Ficoll-Paque PLUS gradient centrifugation was used to isolate PBMCs from leukapheresis product or whole blood. PBMCs were either cryopreserved at -140°C or used fresh in the expansion assay. The QIAamp Micro DNA Kit was used to extract genomic DNA from the CD4+ T cells.

CDR1 and CDR2 (SGHNT, YENEEA) derive from the germline V gene. Counted from cysteine to phenylalanine, this CDR3 has 13 amino acids. Only the CDR3 region is kept as DNA, spanning 39 bases read in frame from base 1. Trimming at the junction amounts to 7 bases on V and 1 base on J, and the germline ends lie 10 bases apart. General study outcomes and caveats: In roughly 70% of donors, memory CD4+ clonotypes turned up that crossrecognized SARS-CoV-2 and at least one common cold coronavirus spike. Pre-pandemic and post-infection samples were not both contributed by any donor, so tracing of the source of pre-existing responses was limited. The study was constrained by small numbers of patients and of tested TCRs. Crossreactive clones showed significantly weaker SARS-CoV-2-driven expansion than monoreactive clones, consistent with antigenic imprinting. Crossreactivity analysis was centred on spike protein, so crossreactivity against other viral proteins was not assessed.

Sequencing input: CD4+ T cells from PBMCs, cultured in vitro. The chain is assembled from TRBV11-3 and TRBJ1-1; possibly the D gene is TRBD1, per 5 matching bases. The receptor was derived from a human donor in good health. The CDR3 reads CASKGRQNTEAFF. The DNA reads TGTGCCAGCAAGGGACGGCAGAACACTGAAGCTTTCTTT.